This TCR beta chain was identified during a study of T-cell reconstitution after alpha-beta-depleted transplantation in children (dated by TCRdb to between 2015 and 2016). Regarding the complete study: Using TCR repertoire profiling, the study followed T-cell immune reconstitution in a quantitative way in children after TCRalphabeta/CD19-depleted allogeneic hematopoietic cell transplantation.

From V the trimming removes 3 bases and from J it removes 4 bases, while the gene matches leave 10 bases of the junction unaccounted for. The CDR3 holds 18 amino acids from the cysteine to the phenylalanine. Only CDR3 DNA is held: 54 bases, read in frame from base 1. The germline V gene (reference sequence) specifies MNHEY as CDR1 and SMNVEV as CDR2. This clonotype has ten or more counts. Its specific antigen is unknown. It has no much larger one-base neighbor in the sample; base qualities were not kept. The library was prepared using PCR. The instrument given in TCRdb is Illumina HiSeq 2500. TCR libraries were prepared with molecular barcoding, using unique molecular identifiers to normalize TCRbeta repertoire quantification. Using fastp trimming at Q25 and MiXCR clonotype assembly, TCRdb reanalyzed the public sequencing data and kept in-frame beta chains. Records with the same CDR3 protein are collapsed into one entry carrying the most frequent genes and DNA. The sample includes over 70,000 distinct CDR3 sequences, with 9.5% to 15% observed a single time. The ten most abundant clones make up roughly 13% of the sample.

The starting material was PBMCs from the stem cell graft donor, obtained from the stem cell graft. The chain couples TRBV27 to TRBJ1-6, and TRBD1 aligns with 9 junction nucleotides. The sequence was obtained from a human donor who donated a stem cell graft to a child with inherited bone marrow failure. The bases are TGTGCCAGCAGTTTTACCCCCGGGACAGGGAGATATAATTCACCCCTCCACTTT. It translates to CASSFTPGTGRYNSPLHF.